The 22 T cell receptor beta chains below all came from one sample that was sequenced in a study of blood T cell repertoires in COVID-19. Using immunoSEQ multiplex PCR, the repertoire was profiled, and TCRdb retains in-frame clones only, with some absent. The table lists around 250,000 clones, around 86% of them singletons, with around 1.5% in the top ten. Source material: peripheral blood. The receptors were gathered from a woman aged 55 to 70 who had recovered from COVID-19.

In its sample, this clone was seen once. The chain combines TRBV9 with TRBJ1-4; tentative D call: TRBD1 (6 bases). The CDR3 runs to 15 residues. V lost 0 bases and J 8 bases, leaving 14 bases between the germline ends. In germline, CDR1 is SGDLS, CDR2 YYNGEE. The CDR3 nucleotides are TGTGCCAGCAGCGTAGCTACAGGGTTGCGCGAAAAACTGTTTTTT. It translates to CASSVATGLREKLFF.

The chain employs TRBV28 and TRBJ1-2; possible D gene TRBD1, 5 bases. The CDR3 has 13 residues. The germline gives CDR1 MDHEN, CDR2 SYDVKM. With 10 bases removed from V and 3 bases from J, the gap between germline ends came to 15 bases. The CDR3 protein is CATRGEGDYGYTF. CDR3 sequence (DNA): TGTGCCACGCGGGGGGAAGGGGACTATGGCTACACCTTC.

V is TRBV5-1 and J is TRBJ2-5; 9 bases line up with TRBD1. The V and J ends lost 8 bases and 5 bases, in that order; junction bases with no gene match: 7. Germline V gives CDR1 SGHRS, CDR2 YFSETQ. There are 13 residues in the CDR3. CDR3 bases: TGCGCCAGTAGGGGACAGGGTTGGGAGACCCAGTACTTC. The encoded protein is CASRGQGWETQYF.

About this clone: The junction differs from germline at one of its ends, possibly a read error. This chain uses TRBV10-3 with TRBJ1-3; D remains ambiguous. The CDR3 extends over 12 amino acids. From germline, CDR1 is ENHRY and CDR2 SYGVKD. In DNA form, the CDR3 reads TGTGCCATCAGTGAGTCGTTGGGGAGTTTGGATTTT. Its protein is CAISESLGSLDF.

This clone showed up just a few times. CDR3 protein: CASSLIFSVRDRGLRKNTEAFF. For the CDR3, the DNA is TGTGCCAGCAGCTTAATCTTTAGCGTTAGGGACAGGGGGCTTCGAAAGAACACTGAAGCTTTCTTT. This chain connects TRBV7-6 to TRBJ1-1, with TRBD1 identical over 12 bases. Germline V gene lookup returns CDR1 SGHVS and CDR2 FNYEAQ. The V segment lost 2 bases and the J segment 1 base; nucleotides outside the gene matches: 20. The CDR3 covers 22 residues.

J is TRBJ1-2 and V is TRBV6-5, with 7 nucleotides matching TRBD1. The V gene's germline CDR1 is MNHEY and CDR2 SVGAGI. The V segment lost 0 bases and the J segment 3 bases; nucleotides outside the gene matches: 7. The CDR3 consists of 16 residues. The CDR3 DNA is TGTGCCAGCAGTTACTCGAGCAGGGGGTACGACTATGGCTACACCTTC. Protein product: CASSYSSRGYDYGYTF.

The chain employs TRBV11-2 and TRBJ2-7; a weak D match, TRBD2 (7 bases). The V and J ends lost 6 bases and 3 bases respectively, with 15 bases between them. Per the germline V gene, CDR1 is SGHAT and CDR2 is FQNNGV. The CDR3 is made up of 14 amino acids. In DNA form, the CDR3 reads TGTGCCAGCAGTCCAGGCGGGGGCCGCTACGAGCAGTACTTC. This codes for CASSPGGGRYEQYF.

The rearrangement uses TRBV19 and TRBJ2-7; no definite D call. Germline V gives CDR1 LNHDA, CDR2 SQIVND (reference sequence). The V end was cut by 1 base, the J end by 6 bases, with 16 bases between. This CDR3 has 15 amino acids. The CDR3 DNA reads as TGTGCCAGTAGTATAGGAACTGTCCTCCCGTCCGAGCAGTACTTC. Protein sequence: CASSIGTVLPSEQYF.

V usage is TRBV6-4 and J usage is TRBJ2-7; 7 bases are shared with TRBD1. Germline CDR1 and CDR2: MRHNA and SNTAGT. The CDR3 runs 17 residues. The ends lost 0 bases at V and 0 bases at J; junction bases unmatched: 8. DNA for the CDR3: TGTGCCAGCAGTGACTCGGCCCCCGGGACAGACTCCTACGAGCAGTACTTC. Translation gives CASSDSAPGTDSYEQYF.

This chain uses TRBV5-1 with TRBJ2-5, with TRBD1 identical over 9 bases. Germline-derived CDR1 and CDR2 are SGHRS and YFSETQ. J was trimmed by 2 bases and V by 0 bases; bases with no gene match: 11. The CDR3 runs to 18 residues. The DNA for the CDR3 is TGCGCCAGCAGCTTGGGAATTCTGGGACAGGGCAGACAAGAGACCCAGTACTTC. This sequence encodes CASSLGILGQGRQETQYF.

The sample holds one count of this clone. The chain uses TRBV3-1 (or the pseudogene TRBV3-2) and TRBJ2-1; D uncertain. Germline V gene data show CDR1 as LGHDT and CDR2 as YNNKEL (reference sequence). The V and J ends lost 2 bases and 6 bases respectively, with 8 bases between them. The CDR3 is made up of 13 amino acids. CDR3 residues: CASSQSHFNEQFF. The DNA for the CDR3 is TGTGCCAGCAGCCAATCCCACTTCAATGAGCAGTTCTTC.

The chain employs TRBV7-8 and TRBJ2-3; 8 bases map to TRBD2. From germline, CDR1 is SGHVS and CDR2 FQNEAQ. With 5 bases clipped from V and 0 bases from J, the junction kept 10 bases outside the gene matches. The CDR3 has 17 residues. CDR3 in DNA: TGTGCCAGCAGCCCCCTGTTTCGGGGGGGAAGCACAGATACGCAGTATTTT. It translates to CASSPLFRGGSTDTQYF.

This sequence joins TRBV6-2 or TRBV6-3 and TRBJ2-1, with 10 bases aligning to TRBD2. The CDR3 has 16 amino acids. Per germline, CDR1 MNHEY and CDR2 SVGEGT. The ends lost 0 bases at V and 9 bases at J; junction bases unmatched: 8. CDR3: CASSYSGSGGRGEQFF. The CDR3 region has the DNA TGTGCCAGCAGTTACTCGGGTAGCGGGGGGCGTGGTGAGCAGTTCTTC.

The gene calls are TRBV7-8 and TRBJ1-6, with D uncertain. Germline values: CDR1 SGHVS, CDR2 FQNEAQ. This CDR3 is built from 13 residues. Between the trimmed V and J ends, which lost 5 bases and 8 bases, there was a span of 10 bases. CDR3 sequence reads: CASSPVRDSPLHF. CDR3 DNA: TGTGCCAGCAGCCCGGTGCGAGATTCACCCCTCCACTTT. The whole variable domain, remainder taken from reference TRBV7-8 and TRBJ1-6, is GAGVSQSPRYKVAKRGQDVALRCDPISGHVSLFWYQQALGQGPEFLTYFQNEAQLDKSGLPSDRFFAERPEGSVSTLKIQRTQQEDSAVYLCASSPVRDSPLHFGNGTRLTVT.

The chain recombines TRBV27 with TRBJ2-5, with 7 bases identical to TRBD1. The CDR3 runs 15 residues. CDR1 is MNHEY and CDR2 is SMNVEV in the germline V gene (reference sequence). Trimming removed 6 bases from V and 5 bases from J; junction bases left unmatched: 12. The CDR3: CASRDIGGPPETQYF. In DNA form, the CDR3 reads TGTGCCAGCAGAGATATAGGGGGCCCCCCGGAGACCCAGTACTTC.

The chain employs TRBV12-3 or TRBV12-4 and TRBJ1-2; a possible D gene is TRBD1 (6 bases). V gave up 5 bases and J gave up 8 bases, with 15 bases separating them. The CDR3 is made up of 13 amino acids. CDR3 in DNA: TGTGCCAGCAGTCGCCGGGACACCCTAGGCTACACCTTC. Translation gives CASSRRDTLGYTF.

The chain employs TRBV5-8 and TRBJ1-5; 9 nucleotides line up with TRBD1. Germline trimming cut 0 bases from V and 2 bases from J; bases unmatched to any gene: 3. Germline lookup yields CDR1 SGHTS and CDR2 YDEGEE. The CDR3 runs 16 residues. The CDR3 region is CASSLARTGGNQPQHF. CDR3 nucleotide sequence: TGTGCCAGCAGCTTGGCCAGGACAGGGGGCAATCAGCCCCAGCATTTT.

The chain joins TRBV6-2 or TRBV6-3 to TRBJ2-3; TRBD2 is a possible D gene (7 bases). Trimming stripped 4 bases from V and 4 bases from J, with 15 bases between. The CDR3 runs to 15 residues. Germline V gene sequence: CDR1 MNHEY, CDR2 SVGEGT. In nucleotides, the CDR3 is TGTGCCAGCAGTTCCGGGGGGCGGAGAGCAGATACGCAGTATTTT. It yields the protein CASSSGGRRADTQYF.

The rearrangement links TRBV24-1 to TRBJ2-7; 10 bases agree with TRBD1. The CDR3 spans 14 residues. J lost 4 bases, V lost 7 bases, and 6 bases had no gene match. Germline V CDR1 and CDR2: KGHDR, SFDVKD. The CDR3 reads CATRRDRGTYEQYF. CDR3 DNA sequence: TGTGCCACCAGGCGGGACAGGGGCACTTACGAGCAGTACTTC.

This clone was counted between two and nine times. V and J are TRBV4-3 and TRBJ2-7; D might be TRBD1 (6 bases). V was cut by 0 bases and J by 6 bases, with 15 bases left in between. There are 15 residues in the CDR3. Looked up from germline, CDR1 is LGHNA and CDR2 is YSLEER. The DNA for the CDR3 is TGCGCCAGCAGCCAAGATCTCAGGGGCAGAAGCGAGCAGTACTTC. Protein sequence: CASSQDLRGRSEQYF.

The V gene is TRBV7-2, the J gene TRBJ2-5; 8 positions match TRBD2. This CDR3 region has 19 residues. The germline CDR1 and CDR2 sequences are SGHTA and FQGNSA. Unmatched junction bases numbered 18, after V lost 6 bases and J lost 0 bases. The CDR3 coding sequence is TGTGCCAGCAGTCGAGGGGGAAGCGGGGGCCCCTCCCACCAAGAGACCCAGTACTTC. Its protein is CASSRGGSGGPSHQETQYF.

J is TRBJ2-5 and V is TRBV9, with D perhaps matching TRBD1 (6 bases). CDR1 is SGDLS and CDR2 is YYNGEE in the germline V gene. With 6 bases removed from V and 7 bases from J, the gap between germline ends came to 22 bases. The CDR3 runs 15 residues. Here the CDR3 reads CASTYGWDTVGTQYF. CDR3 nucleotides: TGTGCCAGCACTTACGGCTGGGACACGGTGGGGACCCAGTACTTC.